The clone carrying this T cell receptor (beta chain) was detected only a few times. Antigen: not known. This CDR3 is built from 19 residues. CDR1 and CDR2 from the germline V gene are SGHAT and FQNNGV. The junction had 14 bases not matched to a gene; V was cut back by 2 bases and J by 4 bases. This sample is drawn from a study of regulatory T cells in long-lasting Graves disease. Study-level results: Researchers examined only peripheral blood and not thyroid tissue. Shared public clonotypes totalled fewer than 3,000 in persistent patients, compared with just under 1,000 in new patients. Gene preferences differed: TRBV28, TRBJ1-2, TRBJ2-5 in persistent cases. Limited sample numbers may have lowered accuracy.

The time point was: persistent/refractory GD, antithyroid drugs over 5 years with positive TRAb. PBMC RNA was the source of the TCR library. Combining iRepertoire HTBI primers with Arm-PCR of CDR3 regions, the authors built TCR beta libraries. TCRdb used MiXCR to reprocess the multiplex PCR reads, holding one entry per CDR3 protein. The data hold approximately 290,000 distinct CDR3 sequences, with around 23% observed a single time. The chain is built from TRBV11-2 and TRBJ2-5; TRBD2 aligns across 12 bases. The TCR was taken from a female donor with Graves disease. The sample consisted of peripheral blood mononuclear cells (PBMCs), taken when the disease was refractory, from a patient treated with antithyroid drugs. The CDR3 DNA is TGTGCCAGCAGCTTAAGAAGTCGACTAGCGGGGGCGTTCTCAGAGACCCAGTACTTC. Its translation: CASSLRSRLAGAFSETQYF.